Only one count was recorded for the clone carrying this T cell receptor beta chain. As handled by the study authors: Estimation of nucleated cell counts relied on the amplification of reference gene primers. Clones were sequenced by immunoSEQ multiplex PCR, and TCRdb holds only the in-frame ones, with some missing. V, J and clone size were drawn from that table, and D and trimming were deduced from the DNA. The sample has some 140,000 clones, around 85% seen once. The CDR3 is 12 residues long. Trimming pared 11 bases from V and 8 bases from J, leaving 18 bases between. CDR1 and CDR2 (germline): LNHDA, SQIVND (reference sequence). This sample was included in a study of blood T cell repertoires in COVID-19. Study-level information: Samples taken during acute and convalescent COVID-19 were collected in the United States, Italy and Spain. Sample material is recorded as cDNA or gDNA derived from T cells, B-cell-depleted T cells, or PBMCs.

The sequencing input was peripheral blood. The source is a woman aged 55-75 years with acute or convalescent COVID-19. The rearrangement uses TRBV19 and TRBJ1-1, with D perhaps TRBD1 (5 bases). The CDR3 reads CASTQGGGEAFF. CDR3 in DNA: TGTGCCTCCACCCAGGGTGGGGGGGAAGCTTTCTTT.